The rows below give T cell receptor beta chains drawn from one sample of a study of T cells in Graves' hyperthyroidism and ophthalmopathy. MiXCR, applied by TCRdb to the multiplex PCR reads, yields one record per CDR3 protein. This table holds about 420,000 distinct CDR3 sequences, around 15% found once. The material sequenced was blood. Every receptor here comes from a woman between 18 and 29 years old with Graves' hyperthyroidism. Both conserved end residues are part of each CDR3. Fields, in order: CDR3 DNA, CDR3 protein, J gene, V gene, clone size, D gene. The D gene is left open where the match is weak. Only some rows state a clone size, as once, few, many or a class for expanded clones.

CDR3nt: TGTGCCATCAGGGGACTAGCGGGAGGCTTTTACAATGAGCAGTTCTTC; CDR3aa: CAIRGLAGGFYNEQFF; j_gene: TRBJ2-1; v_gene: TRBV10-3; abundance: few; d_gene: TRBD2
CDR3nt: TGTGCCAGCAGCCCCGGACTAGCGGGACGTGGATACGAGCAGTACTTC; CDR3aa: CASSPGLAGRGYEQYF; j_gene: TRBJ2-7; v_gene: TRBV3-1; abundance: many; d_gene: TRBD2
CDR3nt: TGCGCCAGCAGCTCCACGGGGGACAGGGACTACGAGCAGTACTTC; CDR3aa: CASSSTGDRDYEQYF; j_gene: TRBJ2-7; v_gene: TRBV5-1; abundance: many; d_gene: TRBD1
CDR3nt: TGCAGTGTAAGCGAGTACAATGAGCAGTTCTTC; CDR3aa: CSVSEYNEQFF; j_gene: TRBJ2-1; v_gene: TRBV20-1; abundance: many; d_gene: .
CDR3nt: TGTGCCAGCATCTCGGGGCAGGCTCAAGAGACCCAGTACTTC; CDR3aa: CASISGQAQETQYF; j_gene: TRBJ2-5; v_gene: TRBV5-5; abundance: many; d_gene: .
CDR3nt: TGTGCCAGCAGCCAAGGGGGGGTTACTGAAGCTTTCTTT; CDR3aa: CASSQGGVTEAFF; j_gene: TRBJ1-1; v_gene: TRBV3-1; abundance: many; d_gene: .
CDR3nt: TGTGCCAGCAGCTTGGGGCCGGAATTCGAAAAACTGTTTTTT; CDR3aa: CASSLGPEFEKLFF; j_gene: TRBJ1-4; v_gene: TRBV5-4; abundance: .; d_gene: .
CDR3nt: TGTGCCACCAGTGATTTGGCGTCGGGAGGCTCCTACAATGAGCAGTTCTTC; CDR3aa: CATSDLASGGSYNEQFF; j_gene: TRBJ2-1; v_gene: TRBV24-1; abundance: .; d_gene: TRBD2
CDR3nt: TGCAGTGCTCCTGGACTAGCGGGAGAGAAGGAGTACTTC; CDR3aa: CSAPGLAGEKEYF; j_gene: TRBJ2-5; v_gene: TRBV20-1; abundance: many; d_gene: TRBD2
CDR3nt: TGTGCCAGTAGCGTTGGACCTTATGGCTACACCTTC; CDR3aa: CASSVGPYGYTF; j_gene: TRBJ1-2; v_gene: TRBV19; abundance: few; d_gene: .
CDR3nt: TGTGCCAGCAGTTGGGTTAGTGGGCCCCAGCATTTT; CDR3aa: CASSWVSGPQHF; j_gene: TRBJ1-5; v_gene: TRBV12-3/TRBV12-4; abundance: .; d_gene: .
CDR3nt: TGTGCCAGCAGTTTAGTCCCGGCGGATAGCAATCAGCCCCAGCATTTT; CDR3aa: CASSLVPADSNQPQHF; j_gene: TRBJ1-5; v_gene: TRBV12-3/TRBV12-4; abundance: many; d_gene: .
CDR3nt: TGTGCCAGCTCAAGAGAAAGGACAGCTTATTCCTCTGGAAACACCATATATTTT; CDR3aa: CASSRERTAYSSGNTIYF; j_gene: TRBJ1-3; v_gene: TRBV18; abundance: many; d_gene: .
CDR3nt: TGTGCCAGCAGTGTACAGGCGAACATGAACACTGAAGCTTTCTTT; CDR3aa: CASSVQANMNTEAFF; j_gene: TRBJ1-1; v_gene: TRBV6-1; abundance: .; d_gene: .
CDR3nt: TGTGCCAGCAGCTACGGCCCGACGCAAGAGACCCAGTACTTC; CDR3aa: CASSYGPTQETQYF; j_gene: TRBJ2-5; v_gene: TRBV7-2; abundance: many; d_gene: .
CDR3nt: TGTGCCAGCAGCTTAGGACGGACTAACTATGGCTACACCTTC; CDR3aa: CASSLGRTNYGYTF; j_gene: TRBJ1-2; v_gene: TRBV11-2; abundance: .; d_gene: .
CDR3nt: TGTGCCAGCAGTCTAGAACTAGCGGGAGGGACTCACAATGAGCAGTTCTTC; CDR3aa: CASSLELAGGTHNEQFF; j_gene: TRBJ2-1; v_gene: TRBV27; abundance: many; d_gene: TRBD2
CDR3nt: TGTGCCTGGAGTGTACAAAGGGGATCTGAAGCTTTCTTT; CDR3aa: CAWSVQRGSEAFF; j_gene: TRBJ1-1; v_gene: TRBV30; abundance: many; d_gene: .
CDR3nt: TGTGCCAGCAGTTCCAAGGGATCGTTCTACGAGCAGTACTTC; CDR3aa: CASSSKGSFYEQYF; j_gene: TRBJ2-7; v_gene: TRBV27; abundance: many; d_gene: .
CDR3nt: TGTGCCAGCAGTTACACCCCAGCGAGCTCCTACAATGAGCAGTTCTTC; CDR3aa: CASSYTPASSYNEQFF; j_gene: TRBJ2-1; v_gene: TRBV12-3/TRBV12-4; abundance: .; d_gene: .
CDR3nt: TGTGCCAGCTTATTGGCAGTAAAATTCGAGCAGTACTTC; CDR3aa: CASLLAVKFEQYF; j_gene: TRBJ2-7; v_gene: TRBV6-5; abundance: many; d_gene: .
CDR3nt: TGTGCCAGCAGTTTCGCGGGGGGACAATACAATGAGCAGTTCTTC; CDR3aa: CASSFAGGQYNEQFF; j_gene: TRBJ2-1; v_gene: TRBV27; abundance: many; d_gene: TRBD2
CDR3nt: TGTGCCACCAGCAGAGATAGTTCATCACCCCTCCACTTT; CDR3aa: CATSRDSSSPLHF; j_gene: TRBJ1-6; v_gene: TRBV15; abundance: .; d_gene: .
CDR3nt: TGTGCCAGCAGCGCGACAGGGTTGCTCATTAGCAATCAGCCCCAGCATTTT; CDR3aa: CASSATGLLISNQPQHF; j_gene: TRBJ1-5; v_gene: TRBV6-2/TRBV6-3; abundance: many; d_gene: TRBD1
CDR3nt: TGTGCCAGCAGCGTAGTGCCCTACAATGAGCAGTTCTTC; CDR3aa: CASSVVPYNEQFF; j_gene: TRBJ2-1; v_gene: TRBV9; abundance: .; d_gene: .
CDR3nt: TGTGCCAGCAGCTCCGGGGTAAGGAAGGAGCAGTACTTC; CDR3aa: CASSSGVRKEQYF; j_gene: TRBJ2-7; v_gene: TRBV7-9; abundance: many; d_gene: .
CDR3nt: TGTGCCAGCAGTTACTCGAAAGGGGTGGTCCGGACAGGCCTGAACACTGAAGCTTTCTTT; CDR3aa: CASSYSKGVVRTGLNTEAFF; j_gene: TRBJ1-1; v_gene: TRBV6-2/TRBV6-3; abundance: many; d_gene: TRBD1
CDR3nt: TGTGCCAGCAGTACCTTGGGAGTTTCGGGCGGGATAGGAAATGAGCAGTTCTTC; CDR3aa: CASSTLGVSGGIGNEQFF; j_gene: TRBJ2-1; v_gene: TRBV2; abundance: many; d_gene: .
CDR3nt: TGCAGCGTTAGGAGGCGCTTCACCGGGGAGCTGTTTTTT; CDR3aa: CSVRRRFTGELFF; j_gene: TRBJ2-2; v_gene: TRBV29-1; abundance: .; d_gene: .
CDR3nt: TGTGCCAGCAGTTTATCCCCGAGGACAGGGTGGAACACTGAAGCTTTCTTT; CDR3aa: CASSLSPRTGWNTEAFF; j_gene: TRBJ1-1; v_gene: TRBV27; abundance: many; d_gene: TRBD1
CDR3nt: TGTGCCAGCAGCCCCCCCTTTGGGACCGATGAGCAGTTCTTC; CDR3aa: CASSPPFGTDEQFF; j_gene: TRBJ2-1; v_gene: TRBV9; abundance: .; d_gene: .
CDR3nt: TGTGCCAGCAGTTATCAAGGGACAGGGGGCAACATTCAGTACTTC; CDR3aa: CASSYQGTGGNIQYF; j_gene: TRBJ2-4; v_gene: TRBV28; abundance: many; d_gene: TRBD1
CDR3nt: TGCGCCAGCAGCCAAGACGGACTAGCCTACGAGCAGTACTTC; CDR3aa: CASSQDGLAYEQYF; j_gene: TRBJ2-7; v_gene: TRBV4-1; abundance: .; d_gene: TRBD2
CDR3nt: TGCGCCAGCAGCCGACGTCTAGCGACTAGCACAGATACGCAGTATTTT; CDR3aa: CASSRRLATSTDTQYF; j_gene: TRBJ2-3; v_gene: TRBV4-1; abundance: few; d_gene: .
CDR3nt: TGCAGTGCTAGACCCGGGAGCGGCAATCAGCCCCAGCATTTT; CDR3aa: CSARPGSGNQPQHF; j_gene: TRBJ1-5; v_gene: TRBV20-1; abundance: .; d_gene: .
CDR3nt: TGTGCCTGGAGTCTGGGCACTTTGTATAGCAATCAGCCCCAGCATTTT; CDR3aa: CAWSLGTLYSNQPQHF; j_gene: TRBJ1-5; v_gene: TRBV30; abundance: few; d_gene: .